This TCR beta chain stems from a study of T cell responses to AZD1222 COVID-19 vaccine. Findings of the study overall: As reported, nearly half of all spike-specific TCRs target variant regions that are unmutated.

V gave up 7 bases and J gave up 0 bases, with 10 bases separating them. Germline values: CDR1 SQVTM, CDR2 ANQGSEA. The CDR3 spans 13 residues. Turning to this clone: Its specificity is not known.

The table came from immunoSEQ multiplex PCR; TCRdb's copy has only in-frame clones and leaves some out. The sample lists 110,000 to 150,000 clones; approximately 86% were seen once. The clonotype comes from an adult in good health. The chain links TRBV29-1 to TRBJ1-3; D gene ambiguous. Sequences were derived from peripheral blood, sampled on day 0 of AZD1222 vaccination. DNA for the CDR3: TGCAGCGCACTAGTAGGCTCTGGAAACACCATATATTTT. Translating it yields CSALVGSGNTIYF.